This is a list of T cell receptor beta chains from one sample in a study of CD8+CD57+ T cells in acquired aplastic anemia. TCRdb independently ran MiXCR on the reads; one entry per CDR3 protein. Of about 210,000 distinct CDR3 sequences detected, roughly 35% appear once; the ten largest clones hold more than 0.95%. The specimen was sorted CD4+, CD8+, or CD8+CD57+ T cells (not recorded which) from PBMCs. Every receptor here comes from a human donor in good health, serving as a control. Both conserved end residues are part of each CDR3. The D gene is left open where the match is weak. Not all rows give a size; the values are once, few, many and, for expanded clones, a class.

j_call | clone_size | d_call | v_call | cdr3_aa | cdr3_nt
TRBJ2-2 | - | - | TRBV2 | CASSTVGSTGELFF | TGTGCCAGCAGCACAGTAGGGTCCACCGGGGAGCTGTTTTTT
TRBJ2-1 | many | - | TRBV5-1 | CASSLAGGALYNEQFF | TGCGCCAGCAGCTTGGCCGGAGGGGCTCTCTACAATGAGCAGTTCTTC
TRBJ2-3 | - | TRBD2 | TRBV2 | CASSVNSGVGDTQYF | TGTGCCAGCAGTGTTAATAGCGGGGTAGGCGATACGCAGTATTTT
TRBJ2-7 | - | - | TRBV5-4 | CPSSFGLAPYEQYF | TGTCCCAGCAGCTTTGGACTGGCTCCCTACGAGCAGTACTTC
TRBJ2-5 | - | - | TRBV9 | CASSQDRKTQYF | TGTGCCAGCAGCCAAGATAGGAAGACCCAGTACTTC
TRBJ1-1 | - | - | TRBV6-1 | CASSTPGLGFRAFF | TGTGCCAGCAGTACTCCGGGGCTCGGATTTCGGGCTTTCTTT
TRBJ2-7 | once | - | TRBV6-1 | CASSRTGHSPYEQYF | TGTGCCAGCAGTCGAACAGGGCATTCACCTTACGAGCAGTACTTC
TRBJ2-1 | few | - | TRBV18 | CASSPQWGTNEQFF | TGTGCCAGCTCACCCCAGTGGGGGACAAATGAGCAGTTCTTC
TRBJ1-5 | many | - | TRBV9 | CASTGIAQPQHF | TGTGCCAGCACGGGGATCGCTCAGCCCCAGCATTTT
TRBJ1-1 | - | - | TRBV6-5 | CASSLRERTEAFF | TGTGCCAGCAGTTTAAGGGAGCGCACTGAAGCTTTCTTT
TRBJ1-2 | - | TRBD1 | TRBV2 | CASSASHNPWTGAFGYTF | TGTGCCAGCAGTGCGAGTCACAACCCGTGGACAGGGGCCTTTGGCTACACCTTC
TRBJ2-1 | - | - | TRBV4-2 | CASSHASSSGYNEQFF | TGTGCCAGCAGCCACGCAAGTAGTTCGGGCTACAATGAGCAGTTCTTC
TRBJ1-2 | few | - | TRBV18 | CASSPGQEYLGYTF | TGTGCCAGCTCACCGGGGCAGGAGTATTTGGGCTACACCTTC
TRBJ2-7 | few | - | TRBV6-1 | CASSLQVGGTYEQYF | TGTGCCAGCAGCCTCCAAGTGGGGGGTACCTACGAGCAGTACTTC
TRBJ1-5 | many | TRBD1 | TRBV19 | CASSTRTGGGQPQHF | TGTGCCAGTAGTACCCGGACAGGAGGGGGTCAGCCCCAGCATTTT
TRBJ1-1 | - | - | TRBV3-1 | CASSRGPLGTEAFF | TGTGCCAGCAGTCGAGGACCCCTGGGAACTGAAGCTTTCTTT
TRBJ2-1 | many | - | TRBV7-6 | CASGGGTEPYNEQFF | TGTGCCAGCGGAGGCGGGACGGAACCCTACAATGAGCAGTTCTTC
TRBJ2-1 | - | - | TRBV11-1 | CASSLVDGSVLRETQFF | TGTGCCAGCAGCTTAGTGGACGGTAGTGTTCTCAGAGAGACCCAGTTCTTC
TRBJ2-5 | many | - | TRBV25-1 | CASSEYGGQETQYF | TGTGCCAGCAGTGAATACGGCGGGCAAGAGACCCAGTACTTC
TRBJ1-5 | many | - | TRBV15 | CATSRDQGSQPQHF | TGTGCCACCAGCAGAGATCAAGGAAGTCAGCCCCAGCATTTT
TRBJ2-5 | - | TRBD1 | TRBV14 | CASSPLLVGQVAQETQYF | TGTGCCAGCTCACCCCTCTTGGTCGGACAGGTTGCCCAAGAGACCCAGTACTTC
TRBJ2-7 | few | - | TRBV3-1 | CASSQVRDSYEQYF | TGTGCCAGCAGCCAAGTGCGGGACTCCTACGAGCAGTACTTC
TRBJ1-5 | - | TRBD1 | TRBV2 | CASREGQANQPQHF | TGTGCCAGCAGGGAAGGACAGGCTAATCAGCCCCAGCATTTT
TRBJ1-2 | - | TRBD1 | TRBV27 | CASSPRWDRSGYTF | TGTGCCAGCAGCCCTCGTTGGGACAGATCCGGCTACACCTTC
TRBJ1-1 | - | - | TRBV7-9 | CASSLGTDPRAAFF | TGTGCCAGCAGCTTAGGGACAGATCCTCGTGCGGCTTTCTTT
TRBJ2-4 | many | - | TRBV19 | CASSKGGQGGNIQYF | TGTGCCAGTAGTAAAGGGGGGCAAGGGGGAAACATTCAGTACTTC
TRBJ2-7 | many | - | TRBV5-1 | CASSLENEQYF | TGCGCCAGCAGCTTAGAAAACGAGCAGTACTTC
TRBJ2-5 | - | - | TRBV4-1 | CASSQDKEGGIEETQYF | TGCGCCAGCAGCCAAGATAAGGAGGGGGGTATCGAAGAGACCCAGTACTTC
TRBJ2-3 | - | - | TRBV5-6 | CASSYGQTSTDTQYF | TGTGCCAGCAGTTACGGACAGACTAGCACAGATACGCAGTATTTT
TRBJ1-3 | - | - | TRBV12-3/TRBV12-4 | CASSLGGSGDTIYF | TGTGCCAGCAGTTTAGGAGGGTCTGGAGACACCATATATTTT
TRBJ1-4 | few | - | TRBV5-6 | CASSLGGLSNEKLFF | TGTGCCAGCAGCTTAGGTGGCCTATCTAATGAAAAACTGTTTTTT
TRBJ1-5 | - | TRBD1 | TRBV29-1 | CSVGTGTQPQHF | TGCAGCGTTGGGACAGGAACGCAGCCCCAGCATTTT
TRBJ2-7 | - | TRBD2 | TRBV29-1 | CSVRGTSGSSEQYF | TGCAGCGTCCGCGGGACTAGCGGGAGTTCCGAGCAGTACTTC
TRBJ2-7 | many | TRBD1 | TRBV7-2 | CASSPRTGTYEQYF | TGTGCCAGCAGCCCAAGGACAGGGACCTACGAGCAGTACTTC
TRBJ1-6 | - | TRBD1 | TRBV19 | CASSEGAGSPLHF | TGTGCCAGTAGTGAGGGGGCGGGATCACCCCTCCACTTT
TRBJ1-3 | - | - | TRBV4-1 | CASSQVLHFGNTIYF | TGCGCCAGCAGCCAAGTACTGCATTTTGGAAACACCATATATTTT
TRBJ1-2 | many | - | TRBV12-3/TRBV12-4 | CASSSGGPSNYGYTF | TGTGCCAGCAGTTCCGGAGGTCCCTCAAACTATGGCTACACCTTC
TRBJ2-3 | - | TRBD2 | TRBV7-9 | CASSRRATSGSDEQYF | TGTGCCAGCAGCCGAAGGGCGACTAGCGGGAGCGATGAGCAGTATTTT
TRBJ2-7 | many | TRBD2 | TRBV3-1 | CASSPRTSGFPYEQYF | TGTGCCAGCAGCCCGCGGACTAGCGGGTTCCCCTACGAGCAGTACTTC
TRBJ2-5 | many | - | TRBV5-1 | CASSLASRSAQYF | TGCGCCAGCAGCTTGGCTAGCCGATCTGCCCAGTACTTC
TRBJ1-2 | many | - | TRBV10-3 | CAIAGGRAQGYTF | TGTGCCATCGCCGGGGGGAGGGCCCAGGGCTACACCTTC
TRBJ2-7 | - | - | TRBV6-1 | CASSAGVLPRSYEQYF | TGTGCCAGCAGTGCGGGTGTACTTCCCCGCTCCTACGAGCAGTACTTC
TRBJ1-1 | - | - | TRBV6-1 | CASSEGGPTEAFF | TGTGCCAGCAGTGAGGGGGGTCCCACTGAAGCTTTCTTT
TRBJ2-2 | many | - | TRBV2 | CASSELALSSTGELFF | TGTGCCAGCAGTGAACTGGCCCTATCAAGTACCGGGGAGCTGTTTTTT
TRBJ2-1 | - | - | TRBV6-1 | CASRRRSNEQFF | TGTGCCAGCAGACGACGGTCCAATGAGCAGTTCTTC
TRBJ1-4 | - | - | TRBV15 | CATSRDAGSNEKLFF | TGTGCCACCAGCAGAGATGCGGGGTCTAATGAAAAACTGTTTTTT
TRBJ2-3 | many | TRBD2 | TRBV12-3/TRBV12-4 | CASSSGLAGDTDTQYF | TGTGCCAGCAGTTCAGGACTAGCGGGAGACACAGATACGCAGTATTTT
TRBJ1-2 | many | - | TRBV20-1 | CSAGTSGLKYGYTF | TGCAGTGCTGGAACATCAGGGTTAAAATATGGCTACACCTTC
TRBJ2-3 | many | TRBD1 | TRBV9 | CASSGRTGGAGTQYF | TGTGCCAGCAGCGGGAGGACAGGGGGTGCAGGGACGCAGTATTTT
TRBJ1-2 | many | TRBD1 | TRBV6-1 | CASTDTGTANYGYTF | TGTGCCAGCACCGACACCGGGACAGCGAACTATGGCTACACCTTC